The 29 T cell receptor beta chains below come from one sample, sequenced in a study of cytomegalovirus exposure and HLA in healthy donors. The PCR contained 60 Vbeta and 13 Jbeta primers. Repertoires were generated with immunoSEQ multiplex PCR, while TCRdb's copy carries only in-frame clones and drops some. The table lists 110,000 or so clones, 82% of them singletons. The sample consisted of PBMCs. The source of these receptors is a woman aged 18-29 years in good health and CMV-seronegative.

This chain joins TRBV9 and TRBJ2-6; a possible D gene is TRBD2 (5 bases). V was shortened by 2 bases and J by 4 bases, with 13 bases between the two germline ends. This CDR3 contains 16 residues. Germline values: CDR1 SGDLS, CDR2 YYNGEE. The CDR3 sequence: CASSVDRTPGANVLTF. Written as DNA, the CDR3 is TGTGCCAGCAGCGTGGACCGGACTCCAGGGGCCAACGTCCTGACTTTC.

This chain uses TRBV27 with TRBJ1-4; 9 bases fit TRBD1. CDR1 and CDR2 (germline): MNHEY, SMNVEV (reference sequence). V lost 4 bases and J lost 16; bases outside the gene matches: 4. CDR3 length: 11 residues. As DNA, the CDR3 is TGTGCCAGCAGTTGGGGACAGGGTGGGTTTTTT. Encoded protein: CASSWGQGGFF.

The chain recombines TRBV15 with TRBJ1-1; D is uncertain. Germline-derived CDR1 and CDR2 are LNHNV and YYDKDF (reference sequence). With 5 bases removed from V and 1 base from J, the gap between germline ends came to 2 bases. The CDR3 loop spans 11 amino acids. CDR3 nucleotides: TGTGCCACCAGCCAGAACACTGAAGCTTTCTTT. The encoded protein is CATSQNTEAFF.

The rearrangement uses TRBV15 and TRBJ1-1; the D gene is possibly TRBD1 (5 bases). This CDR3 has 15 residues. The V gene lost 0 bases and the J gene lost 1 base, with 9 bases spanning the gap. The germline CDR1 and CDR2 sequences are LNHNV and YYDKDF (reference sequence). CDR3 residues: CATSRDLGENTEAFF. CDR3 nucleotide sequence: TGTGCCACCAGCAGAGATCTAGGGGAGAACACTGAAGCTTTCTTT.

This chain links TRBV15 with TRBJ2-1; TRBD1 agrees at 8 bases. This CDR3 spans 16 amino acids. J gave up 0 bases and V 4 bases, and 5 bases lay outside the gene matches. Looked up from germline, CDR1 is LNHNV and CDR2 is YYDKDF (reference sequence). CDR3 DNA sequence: TGTGCCACCAGCAAGACAGGGGTCGACTCCTACAATGAGCAGTTCTTC. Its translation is CATSKTGVDSYNEQFF.

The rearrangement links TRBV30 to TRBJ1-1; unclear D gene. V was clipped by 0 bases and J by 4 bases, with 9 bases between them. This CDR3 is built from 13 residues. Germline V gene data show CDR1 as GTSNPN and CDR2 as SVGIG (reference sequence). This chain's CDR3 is CAWSVLGGTEAFF. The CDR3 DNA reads TGTGCCTGGAGTGTACTCGGCGGCACTGAAGCTTTCTTT.

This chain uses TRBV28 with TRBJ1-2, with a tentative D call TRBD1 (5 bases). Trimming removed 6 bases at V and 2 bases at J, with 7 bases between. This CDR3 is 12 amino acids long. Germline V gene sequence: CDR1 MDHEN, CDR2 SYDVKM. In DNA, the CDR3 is TGTGCCAGCAGGTCAGGGAACTATGGCTACACCTTC. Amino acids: CASRSGNYGYTF.

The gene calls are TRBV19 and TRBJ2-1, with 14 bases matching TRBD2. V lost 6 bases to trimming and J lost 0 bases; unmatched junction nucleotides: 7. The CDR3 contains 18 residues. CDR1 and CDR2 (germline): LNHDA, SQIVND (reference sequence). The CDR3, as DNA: TGTGCCAGTAGAACCGGGACTAGCGGGGGCGGCTCCTACAATGAGCAGTTCTTC. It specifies CASRTGTSGGGSYNEQFF.

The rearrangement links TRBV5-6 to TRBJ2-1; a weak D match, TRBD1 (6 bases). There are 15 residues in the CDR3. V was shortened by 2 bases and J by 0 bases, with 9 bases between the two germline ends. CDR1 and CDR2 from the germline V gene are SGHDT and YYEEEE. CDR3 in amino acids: CASSFEGVSYNEQFF. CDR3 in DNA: TGTGCCAGCAGCTTCGAGGGGGTCTCCTACAATGAGCAGTTCTTC.

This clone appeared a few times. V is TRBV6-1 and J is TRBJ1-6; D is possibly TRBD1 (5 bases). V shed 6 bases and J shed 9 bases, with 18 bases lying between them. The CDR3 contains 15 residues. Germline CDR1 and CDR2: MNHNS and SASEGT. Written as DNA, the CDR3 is TGTGCCAGCAGGGACGACAGCCCCAAAGGTTCACCCCTCCACTTT. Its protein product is CASRDDSPKGSPLHF.

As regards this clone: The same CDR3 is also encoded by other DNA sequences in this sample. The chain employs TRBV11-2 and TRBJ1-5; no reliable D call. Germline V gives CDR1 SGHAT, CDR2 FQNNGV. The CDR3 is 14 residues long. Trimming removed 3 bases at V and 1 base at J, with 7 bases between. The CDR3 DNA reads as TGTGCCAGCAGCTTCGGCGGAAGCAATCAGCCCCAGCATTTT. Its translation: CASSFGGSNQPQHF. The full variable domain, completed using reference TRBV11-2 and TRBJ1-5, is EAGVAQSPRYKIIEKRQSVAFWCNPISGHATLYWYQQILGQGPKLLIQFQNNGVVDDSQLPKDRFSAERLKGVDSTLKIQPAKLEDSAVYLCASSFGGSNQPQHFGDGTRLSIL.

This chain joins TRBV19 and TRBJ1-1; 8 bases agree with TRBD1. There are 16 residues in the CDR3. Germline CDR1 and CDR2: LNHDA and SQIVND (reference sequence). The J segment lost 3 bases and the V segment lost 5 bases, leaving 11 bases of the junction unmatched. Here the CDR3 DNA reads TGTGCCAGTAGTTCCGAACAGGGGGACGGGCACACTGAAGCTTTCTTT. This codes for CASSSEQGDGHTEAFF.

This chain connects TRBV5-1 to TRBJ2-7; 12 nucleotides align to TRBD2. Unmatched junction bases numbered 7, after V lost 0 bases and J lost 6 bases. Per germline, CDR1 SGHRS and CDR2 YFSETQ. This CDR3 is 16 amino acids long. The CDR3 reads CASSLGGTSGSTEQYF. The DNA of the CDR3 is TGCGCCAGCAGCTTGGGGGGGACTAGCGGGTCCACCGAGCAGTACTTC.

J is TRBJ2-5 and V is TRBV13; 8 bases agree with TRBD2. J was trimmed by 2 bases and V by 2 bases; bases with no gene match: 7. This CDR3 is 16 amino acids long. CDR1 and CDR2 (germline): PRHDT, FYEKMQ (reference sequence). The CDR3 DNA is TGTGCCAGCAGCTTATTTACTAGCGGAAATCAAGAGACCCAGTACTTC. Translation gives CASSLFTSGNQETQYF.

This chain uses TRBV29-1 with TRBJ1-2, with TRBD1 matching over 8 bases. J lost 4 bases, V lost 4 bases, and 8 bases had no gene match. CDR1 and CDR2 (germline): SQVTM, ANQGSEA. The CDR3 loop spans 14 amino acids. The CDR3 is CSVGATGGSYGYTF. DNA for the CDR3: TGCAGCGTTGGTGCAACAGGGGGAAGCTATGGCTACACCTTC. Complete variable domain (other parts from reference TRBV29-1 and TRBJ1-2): SAVISQKPSRDICQRGTSLTIQCQVDSQVTMMFWYRQQPGQSLTLIATANQGSEATYESGFVIDKFPISRPNLTFSTLTVSNMSPEDSSIYLCSVGATGGSYGYTFGSGTRLTVV.

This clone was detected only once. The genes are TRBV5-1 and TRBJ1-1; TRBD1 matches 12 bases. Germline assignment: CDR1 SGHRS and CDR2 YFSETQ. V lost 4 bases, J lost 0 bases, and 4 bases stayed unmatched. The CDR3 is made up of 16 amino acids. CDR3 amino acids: CASSPGQGALNTEAFF. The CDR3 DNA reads TGCGCCAGCAGCCCGGGACAGGGGGCGCTGAACACTGAAGCTTTCTTT.

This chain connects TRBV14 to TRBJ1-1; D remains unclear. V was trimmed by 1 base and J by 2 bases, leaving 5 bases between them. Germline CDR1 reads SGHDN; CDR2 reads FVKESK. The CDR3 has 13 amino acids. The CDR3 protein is CASSQVRNTEAFF. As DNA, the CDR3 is TGTGCCAGCAGCCAAGTCAGAAACACTGAAGCTTTCTTT.

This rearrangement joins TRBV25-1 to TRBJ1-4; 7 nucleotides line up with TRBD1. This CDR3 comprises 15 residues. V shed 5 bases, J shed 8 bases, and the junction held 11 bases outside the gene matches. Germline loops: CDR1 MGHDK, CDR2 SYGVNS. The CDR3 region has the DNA TGTGCCAGCAGTAACCCGACAGGGTCTTACGAAAAACTGTTTTTT. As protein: CASSNPTGSYEKLFF.

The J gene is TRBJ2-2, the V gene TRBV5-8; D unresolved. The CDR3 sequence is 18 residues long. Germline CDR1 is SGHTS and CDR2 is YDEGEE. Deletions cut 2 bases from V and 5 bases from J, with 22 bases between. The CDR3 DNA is TGTGCCAGCAGCTTATCGATTGACACCGTAGGATTGACCGGGGAGCTGTTTTTT. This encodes CASSLSIDTVGLTGELFF.

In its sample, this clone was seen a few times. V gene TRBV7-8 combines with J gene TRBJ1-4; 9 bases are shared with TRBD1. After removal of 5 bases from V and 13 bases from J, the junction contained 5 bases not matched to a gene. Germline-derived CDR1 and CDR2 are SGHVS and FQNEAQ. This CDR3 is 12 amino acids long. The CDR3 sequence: CASSQRGQGLFF. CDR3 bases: TGTGCCAGCAGCCAGAGGGGACAGGGACTGTTTTTT.

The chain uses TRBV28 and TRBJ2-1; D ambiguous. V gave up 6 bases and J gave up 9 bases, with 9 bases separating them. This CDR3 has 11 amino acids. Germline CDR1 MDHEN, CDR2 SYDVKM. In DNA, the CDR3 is TGTGCCAGCAGCCTCATCGGTGAGCAGTTCTTC. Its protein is CASSLIGEQFF.

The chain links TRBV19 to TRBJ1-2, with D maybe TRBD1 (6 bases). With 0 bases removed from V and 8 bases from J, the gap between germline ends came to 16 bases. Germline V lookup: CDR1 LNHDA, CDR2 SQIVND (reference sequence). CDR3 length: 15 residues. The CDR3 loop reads CASSIDLGGSGGYTF. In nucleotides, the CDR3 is TGTGCCAGTAGTATAGATCTAGGGGGTTCAGGGGGCTACACCTTC. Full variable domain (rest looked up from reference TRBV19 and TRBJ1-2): DGGITQSPKYLFRKEGQNVTLSCEQNLNHDAMYWYRQDPGQGLRLIYYSQIVNDFQKGDIAEGYSVSREKKESFPLTVTSAQKNPTAFYLCASSIDLGGSGGYTFGSGTRLTVV.

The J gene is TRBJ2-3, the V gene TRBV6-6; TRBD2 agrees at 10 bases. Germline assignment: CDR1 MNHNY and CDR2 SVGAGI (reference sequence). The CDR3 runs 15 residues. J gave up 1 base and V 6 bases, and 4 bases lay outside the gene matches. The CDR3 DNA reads TGTGCCAGCAGGAATGGACTAGCGGGCACAGATACGCAGTATTTT. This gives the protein CASRNGLAGTDTQYF.

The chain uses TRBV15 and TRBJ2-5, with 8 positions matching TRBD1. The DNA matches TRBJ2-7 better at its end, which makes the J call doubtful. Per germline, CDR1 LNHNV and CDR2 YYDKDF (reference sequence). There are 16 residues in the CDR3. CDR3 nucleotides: TGTGCCACCAGCAGAGACACTAGGACAGGGCTCTACGAGCAGTACTTC. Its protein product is CATSRDTRTGLYEQYF.

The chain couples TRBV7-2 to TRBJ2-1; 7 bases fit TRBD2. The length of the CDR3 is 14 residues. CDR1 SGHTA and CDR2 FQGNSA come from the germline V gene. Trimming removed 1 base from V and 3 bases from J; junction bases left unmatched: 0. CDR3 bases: TGTGCCAGCAGCTTAGGCGGGGGCTACAATGAGCAGTTCTTC. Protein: CASSLGGGYNEQFF.

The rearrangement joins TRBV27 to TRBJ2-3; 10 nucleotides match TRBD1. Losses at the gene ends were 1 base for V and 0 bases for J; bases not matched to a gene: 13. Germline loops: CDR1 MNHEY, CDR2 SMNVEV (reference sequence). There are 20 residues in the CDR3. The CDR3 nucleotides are TGTGCCAGCAGTTTATACCGGGACAGGGGAACAGTGGGGAGCACAGATACGCAGTATTTT. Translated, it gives CASSLYRDRGTVGSTDTQYF.

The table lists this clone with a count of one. CDR3 region: CASSSGQSYEQYF. CDR3 DNA: TGTGCCAGCAGCAGCGGACAGTCCTACGAGCAGTACTTC. This chain joins TRBV7-6 and TRBJ2-7; D might be TRBD1 (6 bases). Germline values: CDR1 SGHVS, CDR2 FNYEAQ. V lost 5 bases to trimming and J lost 1 base, with 9 bases between them. The CDR3 loop spans 13 amino acids.

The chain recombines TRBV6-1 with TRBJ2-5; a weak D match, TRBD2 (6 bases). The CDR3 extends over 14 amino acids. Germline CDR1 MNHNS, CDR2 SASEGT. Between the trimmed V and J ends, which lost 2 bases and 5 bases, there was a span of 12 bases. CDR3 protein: CASSEPGVGETQYF. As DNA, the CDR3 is TGTGCCAGCAGTGAACCGGGGGTTGGCGAGACCCAGTACTTC.

The CDR3 loop reads CASSYYRVMGTDTQYF. In DNA form, the CDR3 reads TGTGCCAGCAGTTACTACAGGGTTATGGGGACAGATACGCAGTATTTT. V usage is TRBV6-5 and J usage is TRBJ2-3; TRBD1 is a possible D gene (6 bases). The CDR3 has 16 amino acids. Germline V gives CDR1 MNHEY, CDR2 SVGAGI. Trimming removed 1 base at V and 3 bases at J, with 14 bases between.